This T cell receptor beta chain is from a study of beta chain features in type 1 diabetes. Reverse transcription of all isolated RNA meant that expressed TCRB transcripts were sequenced. Only in-frame clones appear in the TCRdb table, and some are missing; sequencing was by immunoSEQ multiplex PCR. The data contain 120,000 to 150,000 clones, roughly 9.7% of them singletons. A word on this clone: Its antigen is currently unknown.

The study's findings and limits: Among type 1 diabetes patients, VDJ junctions had fewer insertions and more deletions.

The sequence derives from a woman aged 40-49 years in good health. Sequenced input: central memory CD4+ T cells from blood.

The CDR3 DNA is TGTGCCAGTAGCTGGGGCGGACAAGAGACCCAGTACTTC. Amino acid sequence: CASSWGGQETQYF. The genes are TRBV19 and TRBJ2-5, with D perhaps TRBD1 (5 bases). The V and J ends lost 6 bases and 2 bases respectively, with 10 bases between them. The germline V gene has CDR1 LNHDA and CDR2 SQIVND (reference sequence). The CDR3 consists of 13 residues.